This T cell receptor (beta chain) was found in a study of cytomegalovirus exposure and HLA in healthy donors. The PCR used 60 Vbeta and 13 Jbeta primers. In the original workflow: Among the unique TCR beta chains that a later analysis counted, around 72 million in all, about 11 million were shared. The data were produced by immunoSEQ multiplex PCR, yet TCRdb's version contains in-frame clones alone and is incomplete. Clone size and V and J calls were adopted from that table, with D and trimming inferred from the DNA. The profile shows some 150,000 clones, approximately 80% of them singletons. CDR3 length: 16 residues. Germline CDR1 reads SGHRS; CDR2 reads YFSETQ. With 3 bases clipped from V and 5 bases from J, the junction kept 10 bases outside the gene matches.

This chain links TRBV5-1 with TRBJ2-5; 10 bases map to TRBD1. The origin of this receptor is a female donor in good health and CMV-seronegative. What was sequenced was PBMCs. The DNA of the CDR3 is TGCGCCAGCAGCTCGCGGGACAGGGGATATGCGGAGACCCAGTACTTC. Amino acid sequence: CASSSRDRGYAETQYF.